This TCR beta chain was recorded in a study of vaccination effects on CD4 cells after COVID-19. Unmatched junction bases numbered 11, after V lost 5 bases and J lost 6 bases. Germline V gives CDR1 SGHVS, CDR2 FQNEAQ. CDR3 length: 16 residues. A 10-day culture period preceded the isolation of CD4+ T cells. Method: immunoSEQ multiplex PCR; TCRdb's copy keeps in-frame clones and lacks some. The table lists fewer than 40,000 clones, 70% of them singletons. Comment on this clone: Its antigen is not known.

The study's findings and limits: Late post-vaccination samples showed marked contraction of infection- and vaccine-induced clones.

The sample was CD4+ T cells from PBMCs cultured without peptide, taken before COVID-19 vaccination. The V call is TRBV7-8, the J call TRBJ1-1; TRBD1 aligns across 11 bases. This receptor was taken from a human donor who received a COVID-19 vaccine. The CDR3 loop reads CASSPDRGLLGAEAFF. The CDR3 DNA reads TGTGCCAGCAGCCCGGACAGGGGGCTCCTGGGCGCTGAAGCTTTCTTT.